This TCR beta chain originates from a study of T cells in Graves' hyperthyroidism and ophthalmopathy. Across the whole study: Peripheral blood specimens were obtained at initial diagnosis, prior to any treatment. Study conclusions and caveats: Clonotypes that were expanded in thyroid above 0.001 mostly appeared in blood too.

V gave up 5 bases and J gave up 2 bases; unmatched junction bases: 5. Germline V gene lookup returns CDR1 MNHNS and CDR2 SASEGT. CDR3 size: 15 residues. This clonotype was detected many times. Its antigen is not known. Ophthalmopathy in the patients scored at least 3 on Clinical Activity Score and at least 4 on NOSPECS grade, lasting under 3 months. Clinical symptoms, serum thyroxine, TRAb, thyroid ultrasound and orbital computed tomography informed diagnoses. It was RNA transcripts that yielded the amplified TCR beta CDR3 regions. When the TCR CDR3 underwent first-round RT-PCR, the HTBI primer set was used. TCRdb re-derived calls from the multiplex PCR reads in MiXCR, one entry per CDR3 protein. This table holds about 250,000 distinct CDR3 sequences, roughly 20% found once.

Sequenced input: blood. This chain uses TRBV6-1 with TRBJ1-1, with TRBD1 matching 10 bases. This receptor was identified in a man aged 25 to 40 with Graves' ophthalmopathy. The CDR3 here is CASSSETGGNTEAFF. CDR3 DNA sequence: TGTGCCAGCAGTTCCGAGACAGGGGGCAACACTGAAGCTTTCTTT.